This TCR beta chain was sequenced during a study of response to subunit inactivated influenza vaccine. Notes on the study in general: The authors offered the suggestion that each seasonal influenza vaccination recruits few new T cells.

In germline, CDR1 is DFQATT, CDR2 SNEGSKA (reference sequence). This CDR3 spans 14 amino acids. V gave up 2 bases and J gave up 1 base; unmatched junction bases: 2. This clonotype came up a few times. The antigen remains undetermined. TCRdb fed the RT-PCR reads into MiXCR, producing one record per CDR3 protein. The data show 500,000 to 600,000 distinct CDR3 sequences, under 9% seen once. Here the sequenced sample was PBMCs from blood, taken around 25 months after vaccination. The genes are TRBV20-1 and TRBJ2-7; the match to TRBD2 covers 10 bases. This sequence originates from a man aged 45-69 years who received an inactivated influenza vaccine. The CDR3 is CSARLAGVSYEQYF. The CDR3 coding sequence is TGCAGTGCTAGACTAGCGGGAGTGTCCTACGAGCAGTACTTC.